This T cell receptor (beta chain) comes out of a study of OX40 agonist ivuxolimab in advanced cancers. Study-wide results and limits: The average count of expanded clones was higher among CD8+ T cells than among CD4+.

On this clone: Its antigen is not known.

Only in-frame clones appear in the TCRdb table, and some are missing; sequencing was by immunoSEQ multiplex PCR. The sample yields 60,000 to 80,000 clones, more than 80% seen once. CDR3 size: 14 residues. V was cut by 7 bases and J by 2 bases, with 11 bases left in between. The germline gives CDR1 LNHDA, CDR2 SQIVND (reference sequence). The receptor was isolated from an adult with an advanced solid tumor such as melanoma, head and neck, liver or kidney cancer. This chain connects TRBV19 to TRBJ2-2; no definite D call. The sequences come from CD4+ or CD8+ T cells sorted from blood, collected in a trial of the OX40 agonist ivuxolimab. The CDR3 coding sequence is TGTGCCAGTACAAGCCTGCACAACACCGGGGAGCTGTTTTTT. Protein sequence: CASTSLHNTGELFF.